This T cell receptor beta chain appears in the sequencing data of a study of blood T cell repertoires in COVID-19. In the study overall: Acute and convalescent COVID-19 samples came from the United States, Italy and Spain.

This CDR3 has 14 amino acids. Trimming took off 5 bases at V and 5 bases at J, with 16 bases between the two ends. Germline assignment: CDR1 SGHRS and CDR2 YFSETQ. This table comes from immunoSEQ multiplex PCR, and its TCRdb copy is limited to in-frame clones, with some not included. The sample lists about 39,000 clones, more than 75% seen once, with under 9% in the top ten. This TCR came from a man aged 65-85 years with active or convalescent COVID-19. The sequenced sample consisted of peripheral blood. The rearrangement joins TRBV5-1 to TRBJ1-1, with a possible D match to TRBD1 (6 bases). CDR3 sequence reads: CASSWNPGETEAFF. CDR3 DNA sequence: TGCGCCAGCAGTTGGAATCCAGGGGAGACTGAAGCTTTCTTT.